This record looks at one T cell receptor (beta chain) sequence and its context. The authors' processing: Reference gene primer amplification in the assay estimated nucleated cell counts. The table came from immunoSEQ multiplex PCR; TCRdb's copy has only in-frame clones and leaves some out. V, J and clone size are taken as reported in that table, and D and trimming were inferred from the DNA itself. This sample has about 74,000 clones, with approximately 84% found just once. The data are from a study of blood T cell repertoires in COVID-19. Overall study: Acute and convalescent COVID-19 samples came from the United States, Italy and Spain. T cells, B-cell-depleted T cells, or PBMCs supplied cDNA or gDNA.

From germline, CDR1 is ENHRY and CDR2 SYGVKD. CDR3 length: 13 amino acids. With 10 bases clipped from V and 4 bases from J, the junction kept 7 bases outside the gene matches. The origin of this receptor is a man aged 50 to 60 with active COVID-19. Sequencing was done on a sample of peripheral blood. This chain uses TRBV10-3 with TRBJ1-1; 9 bases fit TRBD1. The CDR3 DNA is TGTGCCAACCGACAGGGGGGAGGCACTGAAGCTTTCTTT. Encoded protein: CANRQGGGTEAFF.